The TCR beta chain under discussion was sequenced for a study of cytomegalovirus exposure and HLA in healthy donors. Study results and caveats: A prior analysis recorded that most TCR beta V segments were productive about 87% or about 30% of the time.

Details on this clone: Its cognate antigen is unknown.

The PCR was carried out with 60 Vbeta primers and 13 Jbeta primers. The method was immunoSEQ multiplex PCR; TCRdb's version includes in-frame clones alone and lacks a portion of them. Its table lists under 65,000 clones. The J segment lost 8 bases and the V segment lost 8 bases, leaving 15 bases of the junction unmatched. The CDR3 covers 16 residues. Germline V gene lookup returns CDR1 KGHSH and CDR2 LQKENI. The TCR originated in a woman aged 18-29 years in good health and CMV-seronegative. V gene TRBV18 combines with J gene TRBJ1-4, with 9 bases lining up with TRBD1. Source material: PBMCs. CDR3: CASPSRDRVRIEKLFF. The CDR3 nucleotides read TGTGCCAGCCCGTCCCGGGACAGGGTTCGGATCGAAAAACTGTTTTTT.